Listed below are T cell receptor beta chains from one sample, sequenced in a study of T-cell memory formation after mild COVID-19. TCRdb ran MiXCR on the 5' RACE reads and lists one entry per CDR3 protein. Found here are some 86,000 distinct CDR3 sequences, roughly 25% of them singletons; the top ten hold under 55%. The source material was PBMCs or a T cell subset sorted from them (not recorded which). The receptors derive from a man aged 18 to 30 who had mild COVID-19 (a few samples of this study predate the infection). Cell type and time point are not known. Both conserved end residues are part of each CDR3. A D gene is named only where the DNA matches it firmly. Expanded clones get a size class; other rows say once, few or many, or leave the size out.

J | size | V | D | DNA | CDR3
TRBJ1-5 | - | TRBV7-9 | - | TGTGCCAGCAGCCAAGGGGGTCGCAATCAGCCCCAGCATTTT | CASSQGGRNQPQHF
TRBJ2-3 | few | TRBV25-1 | - | TGTGCCAGCAGCACCATGGTCCACCCGCAGTATTTT | CASSTMVHPQYF
TRBJ2-5 | - | TRBV11-2 | - | TGTGCCAGCAGCTTAGTATCCGGGTACCAAGAGACCCAGTACTTC | CASSLVSGYQETQYF
TRBJ1-6 | - | TRBV7-8 | - | TGTGCCAGCAGCTTGGGTAGCGGCTCCTATAATTCACCCCTCCACTTT | CASSLGSGSYNSPLHF
TRBJ2-7 | - | TRBV14 | - | TGTGCCAGCAGCCAAAAGACATTCTACGAGCAGTACTTC | CASSQKTFYEQYF
TRBJ1-2 | - | TRBV10-3 | TRBD1 | TGTGCCATCAGCGAGACGGGACAGGGGGTTTTTGGCTACACCTTC | CAISETGQGVFGYTF
TRBJ2-3 | - | TRBV11-3 | TRBD2 | TGTGCCAGCAGCGGAAGGAGCGGGGGGGGCACAGATACGCAGTATTTT | CASSGRSGGGTDTQYF
TRBJ2-2 | many | TRBV4-3 | - | TGCGCCAGCAGCCAGCTCCCGGGACACACCGGGGAGCTGTTTTTT | CASSQLPGHTGELFF
TRBJ1-4 | - | TRBV5-1 | TRBD1 | TGCGCCAGCAGCTTGGCGGGGACAGGGAGAAGGGCTAATGAAAAACTGTTTTTT | CASSLAGTGRRANEKLFF
TRBJ1-6 | few | TRBV12-3/TRBV12-4 | TRBD1 | TGTGCCAGCAACCTCGACAGGGGTTCACCCCTCCACTTT | CASNLDRGSPLHF
TRBJ1-1 | few | TRBV27 | TRBD1 | TGTGCCAGCAGTCCCGGGACAGGGATTGGGACGGCTTTCTTT | CASSPGTGIGTAFF
TRBJ2-7 | few | TRBV7-8 | - | TGTGCCAGCAGCCCATCCCGTTGGGGGAACGAGCAGTACTTC | CASSPSRWGNEQYF
TRBJ2-3 | - | TRBV4-3 | - | TGCGCCAGCAGCCAAGGACTAGGCTCAGATACGCAGTATTTT | CASSQGLGSDTQYF
TRBJ2-4 | - | TRBV7-2 | TRBD1 | TGTGCCAGCAGCTCCTTACAGGGGGACATTCAGTACTTC | CASSSLQGDIQYF
TRBJ2-7 | - | TRBV7-9 | - | TGTGCCAGCAGCCCAGCCCGGGGTCCCTACGAGCAGTACTTC | CASSPARGPYEQYF
TRBJ2-1 | - | TRBV29-1 | TRBD2 | TGCAGCGTTTCGGTGACTAGCGGGGGGCCGAGCTCCTACAATGAGCAGTTCTTC | CSVSVTSGGPSSYNEQFF
TRBJ2-6 | many | TRBV5-4 | - | TGTGCCAGCAGCTTCGGGCCTGGGGCCAACGTCCTGACTTTC | CASSFGPGANVLTF
TRBJ1-5 | - | TRBV7-2 | - | TGTGCCAGCAGCTTGTCCAATCAGCCCCAGCATTTT | CASSLSNQPQHF
TRBJ2-3 | - | TRBV12-3/TRBV12-4 | - | TGTGCCAGCAGTCCCAGCGGGACAGGCCCAGATACGCAGTATTTT | CASSPSGTGPDTQYF
TRBJ2-3 | few | TRBV7-9 | - | TGTGCCAGCAGCCAGGGGTGGGCCTTGGATACGCAGTATTTT | CASSQGWALDTQYF
TRBJ2-7 | - | TRBV6-5 | - | TGTGCCAGCAGCAGGACCAGTCCCGACGAGCAGTACTTC | CASSRTSPDEQYF
TRBJ2-1 | - | TRBV6-1 | TRBD2 | TGTGCCAGCAGTGAACTAGCGGGGGGGTCCGCCTACAATGAGCAGTTCTTC | CASSELAGGSAYNEQFF
TRBJ2-1 | few | TRBV15 | - | TGTGCCACCAGCAGTAGCCCCCGTCGCTCTGAGCAGTTCTTC | CATSSSPRRSEQFF
TRBJ2-3 | - | TRBV12-3/TRBV12-4 | TRBD2 | TGTGCCAGCAGTCCGGGACTAGTCACAGATACGCAGTATTTT | CASSPGLVTDTQYF
TRBJ2-1 | few | TRBV7-9 | TRBD1 | TGTGCCAGCAGCGATACAGGGGACGCCAGGCATTTCACCAATGAGCAGTTCTTC | CASSDTGDARHFTNEQFF
TRBJ1-4 | - | TRBV20-1 | - | TGCAGTGCTTGGAGAGGAGGGGCGGATGAAAAACTGTTTTTT | CSAWRGGADEKLFF
TRBJ2-3 | - | TRBV6-6 | TRBD1 | TGTGCCAGCAGTAGCCAAGGGACAGGGGGCACAGATACGCAGTATTTT | CASSSQGTGGTDTQYF
TRBJ1-4 | - | TRBV7-9 | TRBD1 | TGTGCCAGCAGCTTGACAGGGTCCGGTGAAAAACTGTTTTTT | CASSLTGSGEKLFF
TRBJ2-5 | - | TRBV7-9 | - | TGTGCCAGCAGCTTACCAGTTCAAGAGACCCAGTACTTC | CASSLPVQETQYF
TRBJ1-5 | few | TRBV27 | - | TGTGCCAGCGGATTCGGGCAGGGAGGAAATCAGCCCCAGCATTTT | CASGFGQGGNQPQHF
TRBJ1-5 | - | TRBV5-6 | - | TGTGCCAGCAGCTTAACAGGGAGAAGCAATCAGCCCCAGCATTTT | CASSLTGRSNQPQHF
TRBJ2-3 | few | TRBV6-2/TRBV6-3 | - | TGTGCCAGCAGCCGGAGAGGCGTGGGCACAGATACGCAGTATTTT | CASSRRGVGTDTQYF
TRBJ2-1 | few | TRBV20-1 | - | TGCAGTGCCCGGCGGGGTGTGTCCTACAATGAGCAGTTCTTC | CSARRGVSYNEQFF
TRBJ2-3 | few | TRBV10-2 | - | TGCGCCAGCAGTGCAAGCAGAACAGATACGCAGTATTTT | CASSASRTDTQYF
TRBJ2-5 | - | TRBV29-1 | - | TGCAGCGTTGATTACAGGGAGATCCAAGAGACCCAGTACTTC | CSVDYREIQETQYF
TRBJ2-3 | - | TRBV4-3 | - | TGCGCCAGCAGCCAAGTACTGGTCGCAGATACGCAGTATTTT | CASSQVLVADTQYF
TRBJ2-7 | many | TRBV12-3/TRBV12-4 | - | TGTGCCAGCAGCTCCCCGTCCTACGAGCAGTACTTC | CASSSPSYEQYF
TRBJ2-1 | - | TRBV7-9 | - | TGTGCCAGCAGACAGGTTAGGGGCAATGAGCAGTTCTTC | CASRQVRGNEQFF
TRBJ2-7 | - | TRBV12-3/TRBV12-4 | TRBD1 | TGTGCCAGCAGTTTCCTCCTCCGAGGACAGGGGCTTAGGGAGCAGTACTTC | CASSFLLRGQGLREQYF
TRBJ2-3 | - | TRBV6-1 | - | TGTGCCAGCAGTGAAGGGGCAGATACGCAGTATTTT | CASSEGADTQYF
TRBJ2-3 | - | TRBV12-3/TRBV12-4 | TRBD2 | TGTGCCAGCCGTACCCAGGGACTAGCGGGAGCCACAGATACGCAGTATTTT | CASRTQGLAGATDTQYF
TRBJ2-2 | few | TRBV15 | TRBD1 | TGTGCCACCAGCAGAGATCGGGGGACAGGAAAGACCGGGGAGCTGTTTTTT | CATSRDRGTGKTGELFF
TRBJ1-3 | - | TRBV3-1 | - | TGTGCCAGCAGCCAACAGGGTGAACTCGACACCATATATTTT | CASSQQGELDTIYF
TRBJ2-1 | - | TRBV6-1 | - | TGTGCCAGCAGTGTGGGGCGGGCCCCTACCTACAATGAGCAGTTCTTC | CASSVGRAPTYNEQFF
TRBJ1-5 | many | TRBV19 | - | TGTGCCAGTAGTATAACCCCGAGCCCTACTCAGCCCCAGCATTTT | CASSITPSPTQPQHF
TRBJ1-1 | - | TRBV7-9 | - | TGTGCCAGCAGCTCTAAAGGGGTTGAAGCTTTCTTT | CASSSKGVEAFF
TRBJ2-3 | - | TRBV11-1 | - | TGTGCCAGCAGCTCGCGCGGGCAGGATACGCAGTATTTT | CASSSRGQDTQYF
TRBJ2-5 | few | TRBV25-1 | - | TGTGCCAGCAGTGAACCAAGGGGCCAAGAGACCCAGTACTTC | CASSEPRGQETQYF
TRBJ2-7 | - | TRBV11-2 | - | TGTGCCAGCACCCCCCGAGCAGGGCACTACGAGCAGTACTTC | CASTPRAGHYEQYF
TRBJ2-3 | few | TRBV5-1 | TRBD2 | TGCGCCACCAGTGGACTAGCGGGCACAGATACGCAGTATTTT | CATSGLAGTDTQYF
TRBJ2-3 | few | TRBV27 | - | TGTGCCAGCAGTATCCTAGGGACAGATACGCAGTATTTT | CASSILGTDTQYF
TRBJ1-1 | - | TRBV6-2/TRBV6-3 | - | TGTGCCAGCCAGGGGACTGAAGCTTTCTTT | CASQGTEAFF
TRBJ2-1 | - | TRBV11-2 | - | TGTGCCAGCAGCGGAACAGGTAGCCACAATGAGCAGTTCTTC | CASSGTGSHNEQFF
TRBJ2-3 | many | TRBV29-1 | TRBD1 | TGCAGCGTTGAAGTATGGGACAGGACAGGTACAGATACGCAGTATTTT | CSVEVWDRTGTDTQYF
TRBJ2-2 | - | TRBV4-1 | TRBD1 | TGCGCCAGCAGCCACACTACAGGGGCCGTTGGCGGGGAGCTGTTTTTT | CASSHTTGAVGGELFF
TRBJ2-1 | few | TRBV12-3/TRBV12-4 | - | TGTGCCAGCAGTTTCGACGGGGGGCTCAATGAGCAGTTCTTC | CASSFDGGLNEQFF
TRBJ2-1 | few | TRBV7-6 | - | TGTGCCAGCAGCTCACGGGGGTGGGATGAGCAGTTCTTC | CASSSRGWDEQFF
TRBJ2-3 | many | TRBV12-3/TRBV12-4 | - | TGTGCCAGCAGTTTTGGGTCTAGCACAGATACGCAGTATTTT | CASSFGSSTDTQYF